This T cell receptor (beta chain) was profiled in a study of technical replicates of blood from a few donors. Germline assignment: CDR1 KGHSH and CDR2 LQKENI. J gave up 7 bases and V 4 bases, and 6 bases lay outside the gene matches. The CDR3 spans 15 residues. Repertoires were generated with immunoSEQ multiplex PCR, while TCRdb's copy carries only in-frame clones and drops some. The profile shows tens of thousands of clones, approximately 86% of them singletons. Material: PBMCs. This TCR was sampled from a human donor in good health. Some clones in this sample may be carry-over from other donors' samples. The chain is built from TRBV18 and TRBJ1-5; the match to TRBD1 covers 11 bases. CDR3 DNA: TGTGCCAGCTCACTTGGACAGGGGGCATTACAGCCCCAGCATTTT. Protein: CASSLGQGALQPQHF.